The rows below give T cell receptor beta chains drawn from one sample of a study of blood T cell repertoires in COVID-19. Profiling relied on immunoSEQ multiplex PCR, and the TCRdb table lists in-frame clones only, not all of them. This repertoire shows tens of thousands of clones, approximately 80% found once; its top ten account for 11%. Sequenced: peripheral blood. The receptor source for this set is a man in his sixties or seventies with acute or convalescent COVID-19. CDR3s include the opening cysteine and the closing phenylalanine or tryptophan. Each record gives: J gene, D gene, CDR3 length, clone size, V gene, CDR3 protein, CDR3 DNA. A D gene is named only where the DNA matches it firmly. Only part of the rows carry a size: once, few, many, or a class if the clone is expanded.

>TRBJ1-5|NA|15|NA|TRBV18
CASSPGANSNQPQHF
TGTGCCAGCTCACCAGGGGCAAATAGCAATCAGCCCCAGCATTTT
>TRBJ1-6|NA|15|NA|TRBV19
CASSEGFSYNSPLHF
TGTGCCAGTAGCGAGGGCTTTTCCTATAATTCACCCCTCCACTTT
>TRBJ1-2|NA|12|NA|TRBV11-2
CASSSQGYGYTF
TGTGCCAGCAGCTCGCAGGGATATGGCTACACCTTC
>TRBJ2-1|NA|11|NA|TRBV25-1
CASGDLAEQFF
TGTGCCAGCGGAGATCTAGCTGAGCAGTTCTTC
>TRBJ2-1|NA|14|NA|TRBV4-1
CASSPGITRGEQFF
TGCGCCAGCAGCCCAGGGATTACCAGAGGTGAGCAGTTCTTC
>TRBJ2-7|NA|14|NA|TRBV5-5
CASSLLDPGDEQYF
TGTGCCAGCAGCTTGCTTGACCCCGGGGACGAGCAGTACTTC
>TRBJ2-3|TRBD2|17|NA|TRBV5-1
CASSLASSGGPTDTQYF
TGCGCCAGCAGCTTGGCCTCCAGCGGGGGTCCCACCGATACGCAGTATTTT
>TRBJ1-2|NA|13|NA|TRBV29-1
CSARQDDGYGYTF
TGCAGCGCGAGACAAGACGACGGCTATGGCTACACCTTC
>TRBJ2-3|TRBD2|16|NA|TRBV28
CASSDPTSGITDTQYF
TGTGCCAGCAGTGATCCGACTAGCGGTATCACAGATACGCAGTATTTT
>TRBJ1-2|TRBD1|15|NA|TRBV7-8
CASSPGQGTNYGYTF
TGTGCCAGCAGCCCAGGACAGGGAACTAACTATGGCTACACCTTC
>TRBJ2-3|TRBD2|17|NA|TRBV4-2
CASSLRTSGGRGDTQYF
TGTGCCAGCAGCCTACGGACTAGCGGGGGCAGGGGAGATACGCAGTATTTT
>TRBJ1-1|NA|14|NA|TRBV6-4
CASSASPGNTEAFF
TGTGCCAGCAGTGCATCCCCGGGGAACACTGAAGCTTTCTTT
>TRBJ1-2|NA|16|NA|TRBV5-6
CASSYPTGRERDGYTF
TGTGCCAGCAGCTACCCGACAGGAAGGGAACGGGATGGCTACACCTTC
>TRBJ2-3|NA|12|NA|TRBV19
CASSQSTDTQYF
TGTGCCAGTAGTCAGTCGACAGATACGCAGTATTTT
>TRBJ1-1|NA|14|NA|TRBV10-3
CAISESTGRAEAFF
TGTGCCATCAGTGAGTCCACGGGGAGGGCTGAAGCTTTCTTT
>TRBJ1-2|NA|13|NA|TRBV28
CASSLTGTYGYTF
TGTGCCAGCAGTTTAACAGGGACCTATGGCTACACCTTC
>TRBJ2-3|NA|13|NA|TRBV6-5
CASSYGRVDTQYF
TGTGCCAGCAGTTACGGGCGGGTAGATACGCAGTATTTT
>TRBJ1-6|NA|15|NA|TRBV28
CASTPQGRGFSPLHF
TGTGCCAGCACCCCTCAGGGAAGGGGATTTTCACCCCTCCACTTT
>TRBJ2-1|TRBD1|13|NA|TRBV2
CASSSWTGNEQFF
TGTGCCAGCAGTTCCTGGACAGGAAATGAGCAGTTCTTC
>TRBJ1-6|NA|14|NA|TRBV6-5
CASRLAGNGSPLHF
TGTGCCAGCAGACTCGCCGGTAATGGTTCACCCCTCCACTTT
>TRBJ2-5|TRBD2|15|NA|TRBV3-1/TRBV3-2
CASSQGSGGQETQYF
TGTGCCAGCAGCCAAGGGTCGGGGGGGCAAGAGACCCAGTACTTC
>TRBJ2-5|NA|12|NA|TRBV2
CASSRGQETQYF
TGTGCCTCGTCCAGGGGACAAGAGACCCAGTACTTC
>TRBJ2-7|NA|14|NA|TRBV2
CASSGQPSNYEQYF
TGTGCCAGCAGTGGACAGCCATCTAACTACGAGCAGTACTTC
>TRBJ1-6|TRBD1|16|NA|TRBV3-1/TRBV3-2
CASSRKAQGLGSPLHF
TGTGCCAGCAGCCGAAAAGCACAGGGGTTGGGTTCACCCCTCCACTTT
>TRBJ1-3|NA|18|NA|TRBV9
CASSVVQGTGLSGNTIYF
TGTGCCAGCAGCGTAGTTCAGGGAACGGGACTCTCTGGAAACACCATATATTTT
>TRBJ2-3|TRBD2|15|NA|TRBV7-9
CASSFVAGGTDTQYF
TGTGCCAGCAGCTTCGTAGCGGGGGGCACAGATACGCAGTATTTT
>TRBJ2-2|NA|17|once|TRBV25-1
CASSEYLAGPNTGELFF
TGTGCCAGCAGTGAATATTTGGCAGGGCCGAACACCGGGGAGCTGTTTTTT
>TRBJ2-1|TRBD2|16|few|TRBV27
CASSVLGLAGPNEQFF
TGTGCCAGCAGTGTACTGGGACTAGCGGGGCCCAATGAGCAGTTCTTC
>TRBJ1-1|TRBD1|16|NA|TRBV4-1
CASSQETGQGNTEAFF
TGCGCCAGCAGCCAAGAGACGGGACAGGGGAACACTGAAGCTTTCTTT
>TRBJ2-1|TRBD1|14|NA|TRBV7-2
CASSPGQNYNEQFF
TGTGCCAGCAGCCCGGGACAGAACTACAATGAGCAGTTCTTC
>TRBJ1-6|NA|16|NA|TRBV5-4
CASSLSPGLADSPLHF
TGTGCCAGCAGCTTGTCCCCTGGCCTGGCGGATTCACCCCTCCACTTT
>TRBJ1-1|NA|13|NA|TRBV2
CASRDRRDTEAFF
TGTGCCAGCAGAGACAGGCGAGACACTGAAGCTTTCTTT
>TRBJ1-5|TRBD1|14|NA|TRBV7-9
CASSPGQGGQPQHF
TGTGCCAGCAGCCCAGGACAGGGAGGTCAGCCCCAGCATTTT
>TRBJ2-1|TRBD2|15|NA|TRBV28
CASSLGLAGYNEQFF
TGTGCCAGCAGTTTAGGGCTAGCGGGTTACAATGAGCAGTTCTTC
>TRBJ1-2|NA|13|once|TRBV7-8
CASRAGLGYGYTF
TGTGCCAGCAGGGCAGGGCTGGGCTATGGCTACACCTTC
>TRBJ2-5|NA|15|NA|TRBV9
CASSSTGTTQETQYF
TGTGCCAGCAGCTCCACCGGGACAACCCAAGAGACCCAGTACTTC
>TRBJ2-1|NA|13|NA|TRBV28
CASRRGLANEQFF
TGTGCCAGCAGGAGGGGACTGGCCAATGAGCAGTTCTTC
>TRBJ1-5|NA|14|NA|TRBV27
CASSPSGGNQPQHF
TGTGCCAGCAGTCCCTCGGGAGGGAATCAGCCCCAGCATTTT
>TRBJ2-1|TRBD2|15|NA|TRBV6-6
CASRRTSGGAAEQFF
TGTGCCAGCAGAAGAACTAGCGGGGGGGCCGCTGAGCAGTTCTTC
>TRBJ2-7|NA|10|once|TRBV20-1
CSAASYEQYF
TGCAGTGCTGCTAGCTACGAGCAGTACTTC
>TRBJ2-2|NA|13|NA|TRBV7-9
CASSPRPAGELFF
TGTGCCAGCAGCCCTAGGCCAGCCGGGGAGCTGTTTTTT
>TRBJ1-2|TRBD1|12|NA|TRBV10-3
CATGQGEDGYTF
TGTGCCACCGGACAGGGGGAGGATGGCTACACCTTC
>TRBJ2-1|NA|15|NA|TRBV7-9
CASSLLQSSYNEQFF
TGTGCCAGCAGCTTATTACAGAGCTCCTACAATGAGCAGTTCTTC
>TRBJ1-6|NA|14|few|TRBV19
CASSISFGNSPLHF
TGTGCCAGTAGTATATCTTTCGGGAATTCACCCCTCCACTTT
>TRBJ2-2|NA|13|NA|TRBV11-1
CASRGENTGELFF
TGTGCCAGCAGAGGGGAGAACACCGGGGAGCTGTTTTTT
>TRBJ1-5|NA|15|NA|TRBV18
CASSQVTGHNQPQHF
TGTGCCAGCTCACAGGTGACAGGACACAATCAGCCCCAGCATTTT
>TRBJ2-2|NA|12|once|TRBV28
CASTRGTGELFF
TGTGCCAGCACGCGGGGCACCGGGGAGCTGTTTTTT